This is a list of T cell receptor beta chains from one sample in a study of graft-versus-host responses after intestinal transplantation. The antigens of these receptors remain unknown. The repertoire was sequenced with immunoSEQ multiplex PCR; TCRdb's copy has only in-frame clones and lacks some. Among under 150,000 clones, roughly 96% were seen once, and the ten largest hold more than 3%. Specimen: unstimulated CD8+ T cells sorted from spleen or lymph node cells, collected before intestinal transplant. The receptors derive from a human donor who received an intestinal transplant. Both conserved end residues are part of each CDR3. Fields, in order: J gene, clone size, V gene, D gene, CDR3 DNA, CDR3 protein. D genes are given only for firm matches. The size field is filled for only some rows; it gives once, few, many or a size class.

>TRBJ2-7|.|TRBV28|.
TGTGCCAGCAGTCCCGCGACTTCTAGGCACTCTTTCTACGAGCAGTACTTC
CASSPATSRHSFYEQYF
>TRBJ2-7|once|TRBV6-5|.
TGTGCCAGCAGTGAAGATGTCAGTTTCTACGAGCAGTACTTC
CASSEDVSFYEQYF
>TRBJ2-1|.|TRBV29-1|TRBD2
TGCAGCGTTGAAACAGTTACTAGCGGGATTTTGGATGAGCAGTTCTTC
CSVETVTSGILDEQFF
>TRBJ1-5|once|TRBV15|.
TGTGCCACCAGCAGAGATCAGGGACAACAGCCCCAGCATTTT
CATSRDQGQQPQHF
>TRBJ2-1|.|TRBV27|TRBD2
TGTGCCAGCAGTTTATCAGGGGAGGTAGCGGGTCTATACAATGAGCAGTTCTTC
CASSLSGEVAGLYNEQFF
>TRBJ2-7|.|TRBV27|.
TGTGCCAGCAGTTTATCGTCGCAGGCACTATACGAGCAGTACTTC
CASSLSSQALYEQYF
>TRBJ1-2|few|TRBV27|.
TGTGCCAGCAGTCCGACAGGATTCTATGGCTACACCTTC
CASSPTGFYGYTF
>TRBJ1-2|.|TRBV6-1|.
TGTGCCAGCAGTATCCGAGGGAAGAGCTATGGCTACACCTTC
CASSIRGKSYGYTF
>TRBJ2-7|once|TRBV7-8|.
TGTGCCAGCAGCCTAGAGCAGGTCGGCCCCATGTGGGGCGAGCAGTACTTC
CASSLEQVGPMWGEQYF
>TRBJ2-7|.|TRBV5-1|.
TGCGCCAGCAGCTTGGGCCGGGAGTTCACCCACGAGCAGTACTTC
CASSLGREFTHEQYF
>TRBJ2-1|.|TRBV9|TRBD2
TGTGCCAGCAGCCCAAGCGGGAGCTCCTACAATGAGCAGTTCTTC
CASSPSGSSYNEQFF
>TRBJ2-2|.|TRBV6-5|TRBD1
TGTGCCAGCAGTTACTCACAGGGGGCGATCACCGGGGAGCTGTTTTTT
CASSYSQGAITGELFF
>TRBJ2-3|.|TRBV27|.
TGTGCCAGCAGTTTAACCCGGACTCTACACCCCACAGATACGCAGTATTTT
CASSLTRTLHPTDTQYF
>TRBJ2-1|.|TRBV19|TRBD2
TGTGCCAGTAGTTCCGAGATAGCGGGAGGGAATGAGCAGTTCTTC
CASSSEIAGGNEQFF
>TRBJ1-1|.|TRBV5-1|.
TGCGCCAGCAGCCCCACCCCGACCAGGCGGGACTACGCTTTCTTT
CASSPTPTRRDYAFF
>TRBJ2-1|.|TRBV4-2|TRBD2
TGTGCCAGCAGCTCCCGACTAGCGGGGTACAATGAGCAGTTCTTC
CASSSRLAGYNEQFF
>TRBJ2-3|.|TRBV28|TRBD2
TGTGCCAGCAGTCTAAGACTAGCGGACCCCACAGATACGCAGTATTTT
CASSLRLADPTDTQYF
>TRBJ2-7|.|TRBV10-3|TRBD1
TGTGCCATCAGTGAGTTCCCCCGACAGGGGAAGGTGAGCGAGCAGTACTTC
CAISEFPRQGKVSEQYF
>TRBJ1-2|.|TRBV4-1|TRBD1
TGCGCCAGCAGCCCCCGGGCAGGGGGCCCCTATGGCTACACCTTC
CASSPRAGGPYGYTF
>TRBJ1-5|.|TRBV5-6|.
TGTGCCAGCAGTCTCGGAGGTTATAGCAATCAGCCCCAGCATTTT
CASSLGGYSNQPQHF
>TRBJ1-5|.|TRBV15|.
TGTGCCACCAGCAGGACAGGTTATAGCAATCAGCCCCAGCATTTT
CATSRTGYSNQPQHF
>TRBJ2-2|.|TRBV11-2|TRBD2
TGTGCCAGCAGCTTTAGCGGGAGGGCCACCGGGGAGCTGTTTTTT
CASSFSGRATGELFF
>TRBJ2-7|.|TRBV7-6|.
TGTGCCAGCAGCGAAGGACTCTTCCACGAGCAGTACTTC
CASSEGLFHEQYF
>TRBJ2-7|.|TRBV20-1|.
TGCAGTGCCGCTCCAGGTGGCGAGCAGTACTTC
CSAAPGGEQYF
>TRBJ2-1|.|TRBV29-1|TRBD2
TGCAGCTTGCGATTAGCGGGATACAATGAGCAGTTCTTC
CSLRLAGYNEQFF
>TRBJ1-2|once|TRBV28|TRBD1
TGTGCCGTCGGACAGGGCAGTGGCTATGGCTACACCTTC
CAVGQGSGYGYTF
>TRBJ2-1|.|TRBV27|.
TGTGCCAGCAGTACCCCGATTGCGGTCAGCTCCTACAATGAGCAGTTCTTC
CASSTPIAVSSYNEQFF
>TRBJ1-3|.|TRBV28|.
TGTGCCAGCAGGACACCGGACATACCCTCTGGAAACACCATATATTTT
CASRTPDIPSGNTIYF
>TRBJ2-1|.|TRBV9|.
TGTGCCAGCAGCGCGACCAACCCTAATGAGCAGTTCTTC
CASSATNPNEQFF
>TRBJ2-1|few|TRBV16|TRBD1
TGTGCCAGCAGCCAGCTTCCGGGACAGGGGGCCGACAATGAGCAGTTCTTC
CASSQLPGQGADNEQFF
>TRBJ2-7|.|TRBV27|.
TGTGCCAGCGGCTGGGGATACGAGCAGTACTTC
CASGWGYEQYF
>TRBJ1-4|.|TRBV19|.
TGTGCCAGTAGTATGGTCCCGTATGAAAAACTGTTTTTT
CASSMVPYEKLFF
>TRBJ2-7|.|TRBV5-4|TRBD2
TGTGCCAGCAGCTTGGGAATAGCGGGCTCCTACGAGCAGTACTTC
CASSLGIAGSYEQYF
>TRBJ1-1|.|TRBV30|.
TGTGCCTGGAGTGTACTCCACTTAGGAGGTTACACTGAAGCTTTCTTT
CAWSVLHLGGYTEAFF
>TRBJ1-1|.|TRBV11-2|.
TGTGCCAGCAGCTCGCAGGGTGAAGCTTTCTTT
CASSSQGEAFF
>TRBJ2-1|.|TRBV19|.
TGTGCCAGTAGTCTCGGGGTCTACAATGAGCAGTTCTTC
CASSLGVYNEQFF
>TRBJ2-1|.|TRBV15|.
TGTGCCACCAGCAGAGATCGGCGTAATGAGCAGTTCTTC
CATSRDRRNEQFF
>TRBJ2-5|.|TRBV5-1|.
TGCGCCAGCAGCTTGGACTATTATGAGCAGTACTTC
CASSLDYYEQYF
>TRBJ2-3|.|TRBV2|.
TGTGCCAGCAGTATGGGGGAAGAAGATACGCAGTATTTT
CASSMGEEDTQYF
>TRBJ2-5|.|TRBV5-5|TRBD2
TGTGCCAGCATTCGGGCGGGAGGGATACAAGAGACCCAGTACTTC
CASIRAGGIQETQYF
>TRBJ2-7|.|TRBV5-8|.
TGTGCCAGCAGCTTCCAATGGGCCGAGCAGTACTTC
CASSFQWAEQYF
>TRBJ2-2|.|TRBV13|TRBD2
TGTGCCAGCAGCTTTAGGGGGACTAGCGGGAGTCGGGGCGGGGAGCTGTTTTTT
CASSFRGTSGSRGGELFF
>TRBJ2-7|.|TRBV7-3|.
TGTGCCAGCAGCCCCTACGACGGAGCCTACGAGCAGTACTTC
CASSPYDGAYEQYF
>TRBJ1-5|.|TRBV19|.
TGTGCCAGTAGTATATCCAGGGGTCAGCCCCAGCATTTT
CASSISRGQPQHF
>TRBJ1-1|once|TRBV5-1|TRBD1
TGCGCCAGCAGCCCCTCGGGACAGGGACCTACCTCTTGGGACACTGAAGCTTTCTTT
CASSPSGQGPTSWDTEAFF
>TRBJ2-5|.|TRBV6-5|.
TGTGCCAGCAGTTACGTCATTGACGGGAGCCGCGGGACCCAGTACTTC
CASSYVIDGSRGTQYF
>TRBJ1-4|.|TRBV27|.
TGTGCCAGCAGTTTAGTGGGGGGGCGCTTACGAGGCGAAAAACTGTTTTTT
CASSLVGGRLRGEKLFF
>TRBJ2-1|.|TRBV27|.
TGTGCCAGCAGTCCTAACAGGGTGGGATGGGATGAGCAGTTCTTC
CASSPNRVGWDEQFF
>TRBJ2-3|.|TRBV28|TRBD2
TGTGCCAGCAGTCTTCTGGCGGGAGTCCCCGAAGTCCCCACAGATACGCAGTATTTT
CASSLLAGVPEVPTDTQYF
>TRBJ2-1|.|TRBV4-1|TRBD2
TGCGCCAGCAGCCAAGTAGCGGGGGTTGACAATGAGCAGTTCTTC
CASSQVAGVDNEQFF
>TRBJ2-2|.|TRBV14|TRBD1
TGTGCCAGCAGCCAAGCGGGACAGGGCACCGGGGAGCTGTTTTTT
CASSQAGQGTGELFF
>TRBJ1-5|.|TRBV27|.
TGTGCCAGCAGTTTGAAAGGCAATCAGCCCCAGCATTTT
CASSLKGNQPQHF
>TRBJ2-1|.|TRBV7-9|TRBD1
TGTGCCAGCAGCAAAACAGACAGGGCGAAAGGACAGTTCTTC
CASSKTDRAKGQFF
>TRBJ2-7|.|TRBV11-2|.
TGTGCCAGCAGCTTAGAGCTACGGGCTTACGAGCAGTACTTC
CASSLELRAYEQYF
>TRBJ2-1|.|TRBV29-1|TRBD1
TGCAGCGTGAGGAACCGGGACAGTGACAATGAGCAGTTCTTC
CSVRNRDSDNEQFF